Each of the 21 T cell receptor beta chains below was sequenced from the same sample in a study of graft-versus-host responses after intestinal transplantation. Sequencing was performed with immunoSEQ multiplex PCR; in TCRdb, only in-frame clones are kept and a portion is missing. The table records around 64,000 clones, about 94% of them present only once. The antigens these receptors bind are not known. The source material was unstimulated CD4+ T cells sorted from spleen or lymph node cells, sampled before transplant. These receptors all stem from a human donor who was the organ donor for an intestinal transplant.

V usage is TRBV7-9 and J usage is TRBJ2-2; no reliable D call. Germline V gives CDR1 SEHNR, CDR2 FQNEAQ (reference sequence). V was trimmed by 4 bases and J by 6 bases, leaving 15 bases between them. CDR3 size: 15 residues. CDR3 sequence reads: CASSSFAGPSGELFF. As DNA, the CDR3 is TGTGCCAGCAGCTCTTTCGCAGGCCCATCCGGGGAGCTGTTTTTT.

This clone was observed a single time. The chain joins TRBV30 to TRBJ1-2, with 11 bases identical to TRBD1. The V segment lost 2 bases and the J segment 13 bases; nucleotides outside the gene matches: 9. This CDR3 is built from 13 residues. CDR1 is GTSNPN, CDR2 SVGIG, per germline (reference sequence). Here the CDR3 reads CAWSPRDRGRVTF. CDR3 DNA sequence: TGTGCCTGGAGTCCCCGGGACAGGGGGAGGGTCACCTTC.

The chain combines TRBV6-5 with TRBJ2-1; no clear D. Trimming shortened V by 7 bases and J by 9 bases, and 16 bases separated the two germline ends. The CDR3 has 13 amino acids. The germline V gene has CDR1 MNHEY and CDR2 SVGAGI. Here the CDR3 DNA reads TGTGCCAGCAATAGAGATCCTTGGAGTGAGCAGTTCTTC. Residues: CASNRDPWSEQFF.

The rearrangement links TRBV9 to TRBJ2-3; TRBD2 agrees at 12 bases. Germline V lookup: CDR1 SGDLS, CDR2 YYNGEE. The length of the CDR3 is 16 residues. Losses at the gene ends were 4 bases for V and 1 base for J; bases not matched to a gene: 4. The CDR3 region has the DNA TGTGCCAGCAGCCCTCGGACTAGCGGGGGCACAGATACGCAGTATTTT. It encodes CASSPRTSGGTDTQYF.

The rearrangement joins TRBV18 to TRBJ2-2, with 7 bases identical to TRBD1. With 6 bases clipped from V and 5 bases from J, the junction kept 12 bases outside the gene matches. Germline CDR1 and CDR2: KGHSH and LQKENI. The CDR3 sequence is 16 residues long. CDR3 DNA sequence: TGTGCCAGCTCCCCCAACGACAGGGTGTGGACCGGGGAGCTGTTTTTT. Translation gives CASSPNDRVWTGELFF.

The rearrangement joins TRBV6-1 to TRBJ2-7; a possible D gene is TRBD1 (5 bases). Germline-derived CDR1 and CDR2 are MNHNS and SASEGT. The CDR3 totals 14 residues. Trimming took off 2 bases at V and 4 bases at J, with 12 bases between the two ends. CDR3 in DNA: TGTGCCAGCAGTGAAAGGGGCCCGATTTACGAGCAGTACTTC. Amino acid sequence: CASSERGPIYEQYF.

J is TRBJ2-5 and V is TRBV7-9; D perhaps matches TRBD2 (7 bases). Germline V gene sequence: CDR1 SEHNR, CDR2 FQNEAQ (reference sequence). This CDR3 contains 18 residues. Trimming removed 5 bases from V and 0 bases from J, with 22 bases in between. This chain's CDR3 is CASSRVLWGRGNQETQYF. CDR3 in DNA: TGTGCCAGCAGCCGTGTTTTGTGGGGGAGGGGGAACCAAGAGACCCAGTACTTC.

As concerns this clone: The sample holds other DNA sequences that translate to the same CDR3. V usage is TRBV5-1 and J usage is TRBJ2-5; D not certain. V lost 0 bases and J lost 5, with 2 bases in between. The CDR3 runs 11 residues. The germline V gene has CDR1 SGHRS and CDR2 YFSETQ. The CDR3 nucleotides read TGCGCCAGCAGCTTGGAGGAGACCCAGTACTTC. Translation: CASSLEETQYF.

This chain links TRBV7-3 with TRBJ1-5; D remains ambiguous. Germline CDR1 reads SGHTA; CDR2 reads FQGTGA. The CDR3 spans 13 residues. The V end lost 1 base, the J end lost 2 bases, and 3 bases lay between the germline ends. In nucleotides, the CDR3 is TGTGCCAGCAGCTTAAGTCGCAATCAGCCCCAGCATTTT. Translation gives CASSLSRNQPQHF.

V and J are TRBV6-1 and TRBJ2-1; 7 nucleotides align to TRBD2. V was pared by 4 bases and J by 3 bases, with 6 bases of the junction left unmatched. CDR1 is MNHNS, CDR2 SASEGT, per germline. The CDR3 spans 15 residues. The CDR3 sequence is CASSGAGEVYNEQFF. The CDR3, as DNA: TGTGCCAGCAGTGGGGCGGGAGAGGTCTACAATGAGCAGTTCTTC.

The table lists this clone with a count of one. The chain employs TRBV7-2 and TRBJ2-3; TRBD1 or TRBD2 may be the D gene (6 bases each). The V end was cut by 5 bases, the J end by 6 bases, with 21 bases between. CDR1 and CDR2 from the germline V gene are SGHTA and FQGNSA. The CDR3 runs to 16 residues. CDR3: CASSPLLRGVGDTQYF. The CDR3 DNA is TGTGCCAGCAGCCCCCTGTTGAGGGGGGTGGGGGATACGCAGTATTTT.

The chain recombines TRBV6-5 with TRBJ1-2; D not certain. The CDR3 totals 13 residues. With 6 bases removed from V and 3 bases from J, the gap between germline ends came to 11 bases. Germline V gene data show CDR1 as MNHEY and CDR2 as SVGAGI. CDR3 sequence (DNA): TGTGCCAGCAGGCGAGACGGATACTATGGCTACACCTTC. Its translation: CASRRDGYYGYTF.

The rearrangement links TRBV18 to TRBJ2-5, with D possibly matching TRBD1 (5 bases). The CDR3 sequence is 16 residues long. Germline CDR1 and CDR2: KGHSH and LQKENI. Trimming pared 4 bases from V and 4 bases from J, leaving 19 bases between. CDR3 sequence reads: CASSRNLDSKPETQYF. As DNA, the CDR3 is TGTGCCAGCTCACGCAACCTTGACAGTAAACCAGAGACCCAGTACTTC.

The chain has TRBV19 and TRBJ2-5; 9 positions agree with TRBD1. TRBJ2-7 explains the end of the DNA better; the J call may be wrong. CDR1 and CDR2 (germline): LNHDA, SQIVND (reference sequence). The CDR3 runs to 15 residues. The CDR3 loop reads CASSNSGTGYYEQYF. The CDR3, as DNA: TGTGCCAGTAGTAACTCCGGGACAGGGTATTACGAGCAGTACTTC.

This rearrangement joins TRBV27 to TRBJ2-2; 8 nucleotides line up with TRBD2. The CDR3 runs 18 residues. In germline, CDR1 is MNHEY, CDR2 SMNVEV (reference sequence). The J segment lost 2 bases and the V segment lost 0 bases, leaving 8 bases of the junction unmatched. Here the CDR3 reads CASSLSLLADINTGELFF. DNA of the CDR3: TGTGCCAGCAGTTTATCTCTACTAGCGGACATTAACACCGGGGAGCTGTTTTTT.

This clone was observed a single time. This chain joins TRBV7-2 and TRBJ2-1, with D perhaps assigned TRBD1 or TRBD2 (5 bases each). This CDR3 spans 13 amino acids. V was cut by 5 bases and J by 9 bases, with 14 bases left in between. Germline CDR1 and CDR2: SGHTA and FQGNSA. CDR3 sequence reads: CASSRGPASEQFF. The DNA of the CDR3 is TGTGCCAGCAGCCGGGGCCCTGCATCTGAGCAGTTCTTC.

The CDR3 region is CASSTRAGFKNIQYF. In nucleotides, the CDR3 is TGTGCCAGCAGCACCAGGGCAGGGTTCAAAAACATTCAGTACTTC. V usage is TRBV4-2 and J usage is TRBJ2-4; D might be TRBD1 (5 bases). CDR1 is LGHNA, CDR2 YNFKEQ, per germline. The CDR3 runs to 15 residues. With 5 bases removed from V and 3 bases from J, the gap between germline ends came to 14 bases.

The chain recombines TRBV7-2 with TRBJ1-6, with a possible D match to TRBD1 (6 bases). The length of the CDR3 is 16 residues. Germline V CDR1 and CDR2: SGHTA, FQGNSA. Between the trimmed V and J ends, which lost 5 bases and 6 bases, there was a span of 17 bases. The CDR3 region has the DNA TGTGCCAGCAGCCAACAGGGTTTCCTCCTTAATTCACCCCTCCACTTT. It codes for CASSQQGFLLNSPLHF.

V usage is TRBV18 and J usage is TRBJ2-5, with D tentatively TRBD1 (5 bases). Trimming took off 1 base at V and 14 bases at J, with 23 bases between the two ends. Germline CDR1 is KGHSH and CDR2 is LQKENI. The CDR3 spans 15 residues. CDR3 sequence (DNA): TGTGCCAGCTCACCACGCGAGGTGACAGATCTCTACGAATACTTC. It encodes CASSPREVTDLYEYF.

The chain couples TRBV15 to TRBJ2-7, with D perhaps matching TRBD2 (5 bases). V lost 0 bases and J lost 5, with 8 bases in between. This CDR3 is built from 13 residues. Germline CDR1 reads LNHNV; CDR2 reads YYDKDF (reference sequence). This chain's CDR3 is CATSRDRRDEQYF. For the CDR3, the DNA is TGTGCCACCAGCAGAGATCGGCGGGACGAGCAGTACTTC.

The rearrangement links TRBV7-9 to TRBJ2-5; 8 nucleotides align to TRBD1. The DNA matches TRBJ2-7 better at its end, which makes the J call doubtful. Germline CDR1 is SEHNR and CDR2 is FQNEAQ (reference sequence). The CDR3 extends over 15 amino acids. The CDR3 sequence: CASSLPDRVPAEQYF. Here the CDR3 DNA reads TGTGCCAGCAGCTTGCCGGACAGGGTTCCGGCCGAGCAGTACTTC.